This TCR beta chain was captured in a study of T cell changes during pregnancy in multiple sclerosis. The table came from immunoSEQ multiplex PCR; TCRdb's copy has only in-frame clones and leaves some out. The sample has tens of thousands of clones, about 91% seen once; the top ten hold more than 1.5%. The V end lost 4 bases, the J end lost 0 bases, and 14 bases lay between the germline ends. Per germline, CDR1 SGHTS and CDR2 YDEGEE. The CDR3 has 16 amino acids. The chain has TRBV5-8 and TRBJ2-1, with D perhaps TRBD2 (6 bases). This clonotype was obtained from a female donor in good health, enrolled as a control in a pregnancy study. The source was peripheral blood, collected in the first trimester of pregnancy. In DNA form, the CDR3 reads TGTGCCAGCAGCCTTAGCGGTTTGAGCTCCTACAATGAGCAGTTCTTC. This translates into CASSLSGLSSYNEQFF.